This T cell receptor beta chain was sequenced for a study of blood T cell repertoires in COVID-19. The overall study: Sources were T cells, B-cell-depleted T cells, or PBMCs; the material itself was cDNA or gDNA.

Germline lookup yields CDR1 LNHDA and CDR2 SQIVND (reference sequence). The CDR3 contains 14 residues. V shed 1 base and J shed 7 bases, with 14 bases lying between them. Sequencing used immunoSEQ multiplex PCR; TCRdb keeps in-frame clones, though not all of them. The sample has fewer than 100,000 clones, 75% to 85% seen once. The sample taken for sequencing was peripheral blood. The receptor comes from a man aged 65 to 79 with acute or convalescent COVID-19. This chain uses TRBV19 with TRBJ2-7, with a weak D call TRBD1 (6 bases). The CDR3 sequence: CASSIGQVSGEQYF. The CDR3 DNA follows: TGTGCCAGTAGTATAGGACAGGTCTCCGGGGAGCAGTACTTC.